Following are 27 T cell receptor beta chains from one sample sequenced in a study of blood T cells in healthy people across ages. Primed by a sample-barcoded 5' primer and a J-beta primer mix, a second PCR proceeded for about 7 to 12 cycles. TCRdb reanalysed the 5' RACE reads using MiXCR and keeps one entry per CDR3 protein. The sample lists around 800,000 distinct CDR3 sequences, 20% to 30% seen once, with under 3% in the top ten. The same data also contributed to another study, on T cells of mothers and their children.

Sequenced: blood. These receptors were taken from a boy younger than 18 in good health.

This clonotype was seen only a few times. The V call is TRBV5-1, the J call TRBJ2-5, with D possibly matching TRBD2 (5 bases). The V end lost 1 base, the J end lost 5 bases, and 12 bases lay between the germline ends. The CDR3 is made up of 14 amino acids. Germline V gene lookup returns CDR1 SGHRS and CDR2 YFSETQ. CDR3 sequence reads: CASSLSLAGETQYF. As DNA, the CDR3 is TGCGCCAGCAGCTTGTCCCTAGCAGGCGAGACCCAGTACTTC.

There are a few counts of this clonotype. The chain couples TRBV27 to TRBJ2-6; 7 bases are shared with TRBD2. Germline V lookup: CDR1 MNHEY, CDR2 SMNVEV (reference sequence). This CDR3 spans 18 amino acids. V shed 6 bases, J shed 0 bases, and the junction held 11 bases outside the gene matches. CDR3 sequence: CASRAGPRVLSGANVLTF. The CDR3 DNA sequence: TGTGCCAGCAGAGCGGGACCGAGGGTCCTCTCTGGGGCCAACGTCCTGACTTTC.

This clonotype turned up a few times. J is TRBJ2-5 and V is TRBV10-2; maybe TRBD2 (6 bases). Germline V gene lookup returns CDR1 WSHSY and CDR2 SAAADI. The ends were cut back, 7 bases at V and 5 bases at J, with 11 bases in the middle. The CDR3 length is 12 residues. CDR3 sequence (DNA): TGCGCCAGCAAAGAGGGGAGGGAGACCCAGTACTTC. Translation gives CASKEGRETQYF.

The chain joins TRBV2 to TRBJ2-5; a possible D gene is TRBD2 (5 bases). The CDR3 covers 13 residues. Germline values: CDR1 SNHLY, CDR2 FYNNEI. V lost 4 bases to trimming and J lost 4 bases, with 10 bases between them. The CDR3: CASSAGNRETQYF. CDR3 in DNA: TGTGCCAGCAGTGCGGGGAATCGAGAGACCCAGTACTTC.

This CDR3 is CASSEYFGGEAFF. The CDR3 coding sequence is TGTGCCAGCAGTGAATATTTTGGGGGAGAAGCTTTCTTT. The chain is built from TRBV25-1 and TRBJ1-1; D might be TRBD1 (5 bases). Between the trimmed V and J ends, which lost 0 bases and 8 bases, there was a span of 10 bases. This CDR3 comprises 13 residues. The germline CDR1 and CDR2 sequences are MGHDK and SYGVNS.

The sample holds a few counts of this clonotype. The genes are TRBV9 and TRBJ2-1; TRBD2 aligns across 7 bases. Losses at the gene ends were 0 bases for V and 8 bases for J; bases not matched to a gene: 8. Germline V lookup: CDR1 SGDLS, CDR2 YYNGEE. The CDR3 is made up of 15 amino acids. The CDR3, as DNA: TGTGCCAGCAGCGTAGCCCCAGCGGGGATGGATGAGCAGTTCTTC. It codes for CASSVAPAGMDEQFF.

CDR3 protein: CASSYSLGGETKNIQYF. In DNA, the CDR3 is TGTGCCAGCAGTTACTCGTTGGGGGGCGAAACCAAAAACATTCAGTACTTC. V usage is TRBV6-5 and J usage is TRBJ2-4; D may correspond to TRBD1 or TRBD2 (6 bases each). Germline V gene data show CDR1 as MNHEY and CDR2 as SVGAGI. This CDR3 has 17 residues. Deletions cut 0 bases from V and 2 bases from J, with 14 bases between.

This clonotype was seen a few times. The chain carries TRBV2 and TRBJ1-2, with D uncertain. The CDR3 is 15 residues long. Germline V gene lookup returns CDR1 SNHLY and CDR2 FYNNEI. Trimming stripped 6 bases from V and 2 bases from J, with 16 bases between. This CDR3 is CASRFGVPRNYGYTF. The DNA of the CDR3 is TGTGCCAGCAGATTCGGCGTCCCGAGGAACTATGGCTACACCTTC.

This clonotype was observed a single time. The J gene is TRBJ2-3, the V gene TRBV10-3; 8 bases map to TRBD1. V lost 2 bases to trimming and J lost 1 base; unmatched junction nucleotides: 11. Per germline, CDR1 ENHRY and CDR2 SYGVKD. This CDR3 is 18 amino acids long. CDR3 region: CAISEPPGQGAGTDTQYF. The CDR3 bases are TGTGCCATCAGTGAGCCTCCGGGGCAGGGGGCAGGCACAGATACGCAGTATTTT.

This clonotype was recorded many times. CDR3 amino acids: CASSASGVEVTQYF. In nucleotides, the CDR3 is TGTGCCAGCAGCGCTAGCGGGGTAGAAGTGACCCAGTACTTC. The chain carries TRBV9 and TRBJ2-5, with 9 bases lining up with TRBD2. CDR3 size: 14 residues. Germline trimming cut 3 bases from V and 7 bases from J; bases unmatched to any gene: 7. CDR1 and CDR2 (germline): SGDLS, YYNGEE.

The V gene is TRBV7-2, the J gene TRBJ1-2, with 7 bases that match TRBD1. V shed 2 bases, J shed 4 bases, and the junction held 7 bases outside the gene matches. This CDR3 has 15 residues. CDR1 is SGHTA and CDR2 is FQGNSA in the germline V gene. CDR3 sequence: CASSLNRGGSYGYTF. As DNA, the CDR3 is TGTGCCAGCAGCTTAAACAGGGGCGGTAGCTATGGCTACACCTTC.

The rearrangement links TRBV12-3 or TRBV12-4 to TRBJ2-7; possibly TRBD1 or TRBD2 for D (6 bases each). This CDR3 has 14 residues. V dropped 6 bases and J dropped 4 bases, with 16 bases sitting between them. CDR3 DNA: TGTGCCAGCAGAGGGGGGCCTCCGGGATACGAGCAGTACTTC. Protein product: CASRGGPPGYEQYF.

This rearrangement joins TRBV20-1 to TRBJ2-5, with 7 bases identical to TRBD2. In germline, CDR1 is DFQATT, CDR2 SNEGSKA (reference sequence). The CDR3 extends over 15 amino acids. V shed 2 bases and J 7 bases; nucleotides not matched to a gene: 13. CDR3 DNA: TGCAGTGCTAGACCCGGGGGGTCCTCGGGTGGGACCCAGTACTTC. Its protein product is CSARPGGSSGGTQYF.

CDR3 protein: CASSAAGASSPLHF. The CDR3 nucleotides are TGTGCCAGCAGCGCCGCGGGGGCGAGTTCACCCCTCCACTTT. V and J are TRBV9 and TRBJ1-6; possible D gene TRBD1, 6 bases. The CDR3 runs 14 residues. V was cut by 3 bases and J by 9 bases, with 13 bases left in between. Germline assignment: CDR1 SGDLS and CDR2 YYNGEE.

V is TRBV7-9 and J is TRBJ2-7; unclear D gene. Trimming removed 3 bases from V and 4 bases from J, with 19 bases in between. The CDR3 spans 16 residues. Germline values: CDR1 SEHNR, CDR2 FQNEAQ (reference sequence). CDR3 nucleotide sequence: TGTGCCAGCAGCTTCCCCCCGATCTGGGCATCATACGAGCAGTACTTC. This codes for CASSFPPIWASYEQYF.

This chain joins TRBV4-1 and TRBJ1-2; a possible D gene is TRBD1 (5 bases). Germline V gene data show CDR1 as MGHRA and CDR2 as YSYEKL. Trimming cost V 4 bases and J 4 bases, with 13 bases left between them. CDR3 length: 14 amino acids. CDR3 coding DNA: TGCGCCAGCAGCCGATTGGGGGTACCCTATGGCTACACCTTC. Its translation is CASSRLGVPYGYTF.

In its sample, this clonotype was seen once. The junction departs from the called germline gene at one end, perhaps through a read error. This chain connects TRBV12-3 or TRBV12-4 to TRBJ2-3; 9 bases fit TRBD1. This CDR3 has 18 amino acids. The chain's CDR3 is CASSLGFRTGVGTDAQYF. The CDR3 DNA follows: TGTGCCAGCAGTTTAGGCTTCCGGACAGGGGTCGGGACAGATGCGCAGTATTTT.

There are a few counts of this clonotype. This chain links TRBV9 with TRBJ1-6; D is possibly TRBD1 (5 bases). Germline V lookup: CDR1 SGDLS, CDR2 YYNGEE. The CDR3 contains 17 residues. V dropped 4 bases and J dropped 7 bases, with 21 bases sitting between them. The CDR3 is CASSISGRLALNSPLHF. The CDR3 DNA sequence: TGTGCCAGCAGCATTTCGGGACGACTAGCTCTAAATTCACCCCTCCACTTT.

In DNA, the CDR3 is TGTGCCAGCAGCCGGACCAGACAGGTACCCGGCGCTGGGGCCAACGTCCTGACTTTC. Residues: CASSRTRQVPGAGANVLTF. This chain joins TRBV7-8 and TRBJ2-6, with D maybe TRBD1 (6 bases). This CDR3 comprises 19 residues. CDR1 is SGHVS, CDR2 FQNEAQ, per germline. V lost 5 bases, J lost 2 bases, and 22 bases lay in between.

This clonotype has only a few counts. The chain joins TRBV9 to TRBJ1-4; D is possibly TRBD1 (5 bases). Per the germline V gene, CDR1 is SGDLS and CDR2 is YYNGEE. The CDR3 consists of 15 residues. Trimming removed 3 bases at V and 4 bases at J, with 13 bases between. Here the CDR3 DNA reads TGTGCCAGCAGCGCCCGGGGGTCGGGTAATGAAAAACTGTTTTTT. Translation gives CASSARGSGNEKLFF.

The chain uses TRBV5-1 and TRBJ2-3; 8 bases fit TRBD2. Looked up from germline, CDR1 is SGHRS and CDR2 is YFSETQ. V lost 4 bases and J lost 3; bases outside the gene matches: 10. This CDR3 comprises 16 residues. CDR3 in DNA: TGCGCCAGCAGCCGTGGGCCTGCGGGGGGTACAGATACGCAGTATTTT. Translation: CASSRGPAGGTDTQYF.

A few counts support this clonotype. V and J are TRBV20-1 and TRBJ2-3; TRBD2 aligns across 8 bases. The ends lost 6 bases at V and 1 base at J; junction bases unmatched: 3. The germline CDR1 and CDR2 sequences are DFQATT and SNEGSKA (reference sequence). This CDR3 is built from 13 residues. CDR3 sequence (DNA): TGCAGTGCCCAGACTAGCGGCACAGATACGCAGTATTTT. Encoded protein: CSAQTSGTDTQYF.

V usage is TRBV2 and J usage is TRBJ1-2; 7 bases are a match to TRBD1. The CDR3 runs to 16 residues. With V trimmed by 1 base and J by 5 bases, 10 bases remained unmatched. CDR1 is SNHLY and CDR2 is FYNNEI in the germline V gene. The CDR3 loop is CASSEGLGQEVYGYTF. CDR3 sequence (DNA): TGTGCCAGCAGTGAAGGGCTTGGACAGGAGGTGTATGGCTACACCTTC.

V gene TRBV10-3 combines with J gene TRBJ2-1; 7 nucleotides match TRBD1. Matching the DNA end better, TRBJ2-7 makes the J call doubtful. Germline CDR1 and CDR2: ENHRY and SYGVKD. This CDR3 region has 13 residues. CDR3 coding DNA: TGTGCCATCAGACTCGACAGGGATCATGAGCAGTACTTC. This gives the protein CAIRLDRDHEQYF.

V usage is TRBV20-1 and J usage is TRBJ2-1; 10 bases map to TRBD2. Germline V gives CDR1 DFQATT, CDR2 SNEGSKA (reference sequence). Trimming cost V 3 bases and J 7 bases; bases outside gene matches: 6. CDR3 length: 14 amino acids. The CDR3 DNA is TGCAGTGCTAGTATTAGCGGGGGGCTGAATGAGCAGTTCTTC. The encoded protein is CSASISGGLNEQFF.

Only a few counts were recorded for this clonotype. One end of the junction is discordant with germline, which a read error may explain. The rearrangement links TRBV27 to TRBJ1-1; D is possibly TRBD1 (6 bases). Germline V gives CDR1 MNHEY, CDR2 SMNVEV (reference sequence). CDR3 length equals 14 residues. The CDR3 loop is CASSFDRCNTEASF. Written as DNA, the CDR3 is TGTGCCAGCAGTTTCGACAGGTGTAACACTGAAGCTTCCTTT.

The J gene is TRBJ2-1, the V gene TRBV18; D is possibly TRBD1 or TRBD2 (6 bases each). In germline, CDR1 is KGHSH, CDR2 LQKENI. The V end lost 4 bases, the J end lost 7 bases, and 23 bases lay between the germline ends. The CDR3 contains 17 residues. The CDR3 reads CASSLGGGAGAANEQFF. For the CDR3, the DNA is TGTGCCAGCTCACTTGGAGGGGGAGCAGGGGCAGCAAATGAGCAGTTCTTC.